What follows are 20 T cell receptor beta chains derived from one specimen sequenced in a study of OX40 agonist ivuxolimab in advanced cancers. Repertoires were generated with immunoSEQ multiplex PCR, while TCRdb's copy carries only in-frame clones and drops some. The sample yields over 30,000 clones, 82% seen once. The sample consisted of CD4+ or CD8+ T cells sorted from blood, taken in a trial of the OX40 agonist ivuxolimab. These receptors all stem from an adult with an advanced solid tumor such as melanoma, head and neck, liver or kidney cancer.

The gene calls are TRBV19 and TRBJ2-4; weak D call: TRBD2 (6 bases). CDR1 and CDR2 from the germline V gene are LNHDA and SQIVND (reference sequence). The V gene lost 6 bases and the J gene lost 2 bases, with 14 bases spanning the gap. This CDR3 contains 15 residues. CDR3 region: CASRAGSLTKNIQYF. The CDR3 coding sequence is TGTGCCAGTAGAGCCGGGAGTCTGACCAAAAACATTCAGTACTTC.

J is TRBJ1-2 and V is TRBV9; a possible D gene is TRBD1 (6 bases). V was trimmed by 0 bases and J by 4 bases, leaving 10 bases between them. This CDR3 contains 14 residues. CDR1 and CDR2 from the germline V gene are SGDLS and YYNGEE. CDR3 loop: CASSVALGGYGYTF. For the CDR3, the DNA is TGTGCCAGCAGCGTAGCTTTAGGGGGCTATGGCTACACCTTC.

A single count supports this clone. The chain is built from TRBV13 and TRBJ2-1, with D tentatively TRBD1 (6 bases). Germline CDR1 reads PRHDT; CDR2 reads FYEKMQ (reference sequence). V shed 5 bases and J shed 0 bases, with 29 bases lying between them. The CDR3 is 21 residues long. DNA of the CDR3: TGTGCCAGCAGCCCCCCCGAAGGACAGAGGCATCGGCCTAGCTCCTACAATGAGCAGTTCTTC. It specifies CASSPPEGQRHRPSSYNEQFF.

The chain has TRBV9 and TRBJ2-7; D tentatively fits TRBD1 or TRBD2 (5 bases each). The CDR3 is made up of 13 amino acids. CDR1 and CDR2 from the germline V gene are SGDLS and YYNGEE. V lost 3 bases, J lost 2 bases, and 9 bases lay in between. The CDR3 region has the DNA TGTGCCAGCAGCGGAGGGGTTCCCTACGAGCAGTACTTC. It encodes CASSGGVPYEQYF.

This clone is medium-sized. The chain combines TRBV9 with TRBJ1-2; no reliable D call. Trimming left V 1 base short and J 2 bases short, with 3 bases between. Germline CDR1 is SGDLS and CDR2 is YYNGEE. CDR3 length equals 12 residues. This CDR3 is CASSVQNYGYTF. The CDR3 DNA is TGTGCCAGCAGCGTACAAAACTATGGCTACACCTTC. Variable domain in full (rest from reference TRBV9 and TRBJ1-2): DSGVTQTPKHLITATGQRVTLRCSPRSGDLSVYWYQQSLDQGLQFLIQYYNGEERAKGNILERFSAQQFPDLHSELNLSSLELGDSALYFCASSVQNYGYTFGSGTRLTVV.

This sequence joins TRBV18 and TRBJ2-7; no firm D call. The CDR3 is 13 amino acids. CDR1 is KGHSH, CDR2 LQKENI, per germline. V was cut by 0 bases and J by 7 bases, with 10 bases left in between. CDR3 DNA sequence: TGTGCCAGCTCACCACCGGAGTTGAGAGAGCAGTACTTC. Translated, it gives CASSPPELREQYF.

The chain employs TRBV6-1 and TRBJ1-5; D gene ambiguous. The CDR3 length is 14 residues. Trimming removed 2 bases from V and 6 bases from J, with 11 bases in between. Germline V CDR1 and CDR2: MNHNS, SASEGT. CDR3 residues: CASSELAYPQPQHF. The DNA of the CDR3 is TGTGCCAGCAGTGAATTAGCCTATCCTCAGCCCCAGCATTTT.

V usage is TRBV7-2 and J usage is TRBJ2-3; D remains ambiguous. Germline V lookup: CDR1 SGHTA, CDR2 FQGNSA. This CDR3 comprises 12 residues. Trimming stripped 6 bases from V and 2 bases from J, with 6 bases between. Here the CDR3 DNA reads TGTGCCAGCAGACAAAACACAGATACGCAGTATTTT. Its translation: CASRQNTDTQYF.

The V gene is TRBV13, the J gene TRBJ1-2; D remains ambiguous. This CDR3 region has 15 residues. Germline values: CDR1 PRHDT, CDR2 FYEKMQ (reference sequence). V lost 7 bases to trimming and J lost 4 bases, with 19 bases between them. CDR3: CASTLRAELFYGYTF. The CDR3 nucleotides are TGTGCCAGCACCTTGCGGGCAGAGCTCTTCTATGGCTACACCTTC.

The chain joins TRBV30 to TRBJ2-7; a weak D match, TRBD1 (5 bases). The CDR3 consists of 13 residues. The V gene's germline CDR1 is GTSNPN and CDR2 SVGIG (reference sequence). V was shortened by 2 bases and J by 7 bases, with 15 bases between the two germline ends. The CDR3 loop reads CAWSLTVQLEQYF. DNA of the CDR3: TGTGCCTGGAGTCTGACAGTCCAGTTGGAGCAGTACTTC. The full variable domain, with the rest looked up from reference TRBV30 and TRBJ2-7, is SQTIHQWPATLVQPVGSPLSLECTVEGTSNPNLYWYRQAAGRGLQLLFYSVGIGQISSEVPQNLSASRPQDRQFILSSKKLLLSDSGFYLCAWSLTVQLEQYFGPGTRLTVT.

This clone was seen only a few times. Different DNA sequences within this sample yield the same CDR3. CDR3 protein: CASSLGGDYGYTF. The CDR3 DNA sequence: TGTGCCAGCAGCTTAGGAGGAGATTATGGCTACACCTTC. The chain joins TRBV7-2 to TRBJ1-2; D gene uncertain. The CDR3 loop spans 13 amino acids. Trimming pared 1 base from V and 5 bases from J, leaving 8 bases between. The germline V gene has CDR1 SGHTA and CDR2 FQGNSA.

CDR3 in amino acids: CASSIRENTEAFF. As DNA, the CDR3 is TGTGCCAGTAGTATCAGGGAAAACACTGAAGCTTTCTTT. This sequence joins TRBV19 and TRBJ1-1; a possible D gene is TRBD1 (5 bases). Trimming cost V 3 bases and J 2 bases, with 7 bases left between them. The CDR3 extends over 13 amino acids. Germline V gene sequence: CDR1 LNHDA, CDR2 SQIVND (reference sequence).

The rearrangement joins TRBV9 to TRBJ2-5, with TRBD2 matching over 8 bases. The CDR3 spans 18 residues. Germline V CDR1 and CDR2: SGDLS, YYNGEE. Germline trimming cut 0 bases from V and 5 bases from J; bases unmatched to any gene: 15. The CDR3 DNA reads TGTGCCAGCAGCGTAGGAGGGTTGGCGGGGGGCCGTGGGGAGACCCAGTACTTC. Protein: CASSVGGLAGGRGETQYF.

The chain is built from TRBV29-1 and TRBJ1-2, with a weak D call TRBD1 (5 bases). Germline CDR1 reads SQVTM; CDR2 reads ANQGSEA. CDR3 length equals 13 residues. V was trimmed by 5 bases and J by 4 bases, leaving 14 bases between them. The CDR3 nucleotides read TGCAGCGTTTCTACCGGGGCCCTCTATGGCTACACCTTC. It encodes CSVSTGALYGYTF.

The chain links TRBV18 to TRBJ2-5; tentatively, D is TRBD1 (6 bases). Germline lookup yields CDR1 KGHSH and CDR2 LQKENI. Trimming cost V 4 bases and J 3 bases, with 9 bases left between them. The CDR3 sequence is 13 residues long. The CDR3 loop is CASSREGEETQYF. For the CDR3, the DNA is TGTGCCAGCTCACGCGAGGGGGAAGAGACCCAGTACTTC.

V is TRBV7-6 and J is TRBJ2-1, with 8 bases identical to TRBD2. V was pared by 5 bases and J by 5 bases, with 8 bases of the junction left unmatched. The germline V gene encodes CDR1 SGHVS and CDR2 FNYEAQ. This CDR3 region has 15 residues. CDR3 DNA sequence: TGTGCCAGCAGCCCCCGGCGGGGGGCCAACAATGAGCAGTTCTTC. Its protein product is CASSPRRGANNEQFF.

This rearrangement joins TRBV7-2 to TRBJ2-5; TRBD2 matches at 13 bases. Germline CDR1 reads SGHTA; CDR2 reads FQGNSA. J lost 2 bases, V lost 3 bases, and 6 bases had no gene match. This CDR3 is built from 17 residues. CDR3 DNA: TGTGCCAGCAGCTTGTTGGGACTAGCGGGGATTCAAGAGACCCAGTACTTC. It encodes CASSLLGLAGIQETQYF.

In this sample, this clone is large. This rearrangement joins TRBV7-9 to TRBJ1-1, with TRBD1 matching over 9 bases. The V gene's germline CDR1 is SEHNR and CDR2 FQNEAQ (reference sequence). V lost 6 bases to trimming and J lost 3 bases; unmatched junction nucleotides: 5. This CDR3 spans 14 amino acids. CDR3 protein: CASRAGTGYTEAFF. The CDR3 DNA is TGTGCCAGCAGGGCCGGGACAGGGTACACTGAAGCTTTCTTT.

The chain uses TRBV7-2 and TRBJ2-7; 9 bases are a match to TRBD1. The CDR3 extends over 15 amino acids. Looked up from germline, CDR1 is SGHTA and CDR2 is FQGNSA. The ends lost 3 bases at V and 1 base at J; junction bases unmatched: 4. The CDR3 spells CASSFGQGISYEQYF. CDR3 sequence (DNA): TGTGCCAGCAGCTTCGGACAGGGGATTTCCTACGAGCAGTACTTC.

The V gene is TRBV7-2, the J gene TRBJ1-6; weak D call: TRBD1 (6 bases). This CDR3 spans 17 amino acids. With 5 bases removed from V and 9 bases from J, the gap between germline ends came to 23 bases. Per the germline V gene, CDR1 is SGHTA and CDR2 is FQGNSA. As DNA, the CDR3 is TGTGCCAGCAGCCTGGCCAGGGGAGGCGCTCGAGGTTCACCCCTCCACTTT. Its protein product is CASSLARGGARGSPLHF. The entire variable domain, with the rest obtained from reference TRBV7-2 and TRBJ1-6, is as follows: GAGVSQSPSNKVTEKGKDVELRCDPISGHTALYWYRQSLGQGLEFLIYFQGNSAPDKSGLPSDRFSAERTGGSVSTLTIQRTQQEDSAVYLCASSLARGGARGSPLHFGNGTRLTVT.